This entry lists 4 T cell receptor beta chains sequenced from one sample in a study of CD8 T cells in cerebrospinal fluid in Alzheimer's disease. TCRdb reprocessed the 10x single-cell sequencing reads and stores each CDR3 protein as one record, lacking DNA. The sample table includes about 1,000 distinct CDR3 sequences. The sample comprised cerebrospinal fluid. The receptors derive from a human donor with Alzheimer's disease.

This clonotype is large by frequency. V is TRBV9 and J is TRBJ1-5; the TRBD1 assignment by TCRdb is unverifiable without DNA. The CDR3 covers 15 residues. Per the germline V gene, CDR1 is SGDLS and CDR2 is YYNGEE. CDR3 amino acids: CASSVGGTNNQPQHF.

By frequency, this clonotype registers medium-sized (0.01 to 0.1%). The chain recombines TRBV5-4 with TRBJ1-1; TCRdb calls TRBD1, which cannot be checked without DNA. CDR3 length: 14 amino acids. Germline lookup yields CDR1 SGHNT and CDR2 YYREEE (reference sequence). The CDR3 reads CASSGGQQNTEAFF.

By frequency, this clonotype is medium-sized. The chain links TRBV19 to TRBJ2-1. CDR3 length equals 14 residues. Germline CDR1 LNHDA, CDR2 SQIVND (reference sequence). Here the CDR3 reads CASSIGELYNEQFF.

This clonotype is identified as medium-sized from frequency. The chain uses TRBV12-3 or TRBV12-4 and TRBJ1-1. CDR3 length: 12 amino acids. CDR3 amino acids: CASSLMTAEAFF.